This is a list of T cell receptor beta chains from one sample in a study of cytomegalovirus exposure and HLA in healthy donors. Clones were sequenced by immunoSEQ multiplex PCR, and TCRdb holds only the in-frame ones, with some missing. The repertoire holds roughly 200,000 clones, roughly four fifths seen once, with about 1.9% in the top ten. Sequencing input: PBMCs. The receptors come from a man younger than 40 in good health and CMV-seronegative. The CDR3 runs from the conserved cysteine through the conserved F or W. Fields, in order: D gene, V gene, clone size, J gene, CDR3 protein, CDR3 DNA. D genes are given only for firm matches. Rows give clone size only sometimes, using once, few, many, or a class for an expanded clone.

TRBD1	TRBV2	NA	TRBJ2-7	CASSVQGVSYEQYF	TGTGCCAGCAGTGTACAGGGGGTATCCTACGAGCAGTACTTC
TRBD1	TRBV15	NA	TRBJ1-5	CATETGGSNQPQHF	TGTGCCACCGAAACAGGGGGCTCAAATCAGCCCCAGCATTTT
NA	TRBV5-1	NA	TRBJ1-6	CASSLGPIGDNSPLYF	TGCGCCAGCAGCTTGGGTCCCATAGGGGACAATTCACCCCTCTACTTT
NA	TRBV5-6	few	TRBJ1-5	CASSRQPYSNQPQHF	TGTGCCAGCAGCCGACAGCCTTATAGCAATCAGCCCCAGCATTTT
TRBD2	TRBV5-4	NA	TRBJ2-5	CASSLPGLEQETQYF	TGTGCCAGCAGCTTGCCCGGACTAGAACAAGAGACCCAGTACTTC
NA	TRBV28	once	TRBJ2-6	CASSNGGAGANVLTF	TGTGCCAGCAGTAACGGAGGGGCTGGGGCCAACGTCCTGACTTTC
NA	TRBV2	few	TRBJ1-5	CASSVDNSNQPQHF	TGTGCCAGCAGTGTAGACAATAGCAATCAGCCCCAGCATTTT
NA	TRBV10-3	NA	TRBJ2-2	CAISDPPGELFF	TGTGCCATCAGTGACCCCCCTGGGGAGCTGTTTTTT
NA	TRBV28	few	TRBJ1-1	CASSLSGGGTEAFF	TGTGCCAGCAGTTTGTCGGGGGGAGGCACTGAAGCTTTCTTT
TRBD1	TRBV5-6	NA	TRBJ2-7	CASSATGAYEQYF	TGTGCCAGCAGCGCGACAGGGGCCTACGAGCAGTACTTC
NA	TRBV6-6	few	TRBJ1-5	CASSWGSWNQPQHF	TGTGCCAGCAGTTGGGGCTCCTGGAATCAGCCCCAGCATTTT
NA	TRBV11-2	NA	TRBJ1-1	CASSFITGPYEAFF	TGTGCCAGCAGCTTTATAACAGGCCCTTATGAAGCTTTCTTT
NA	TRBV6-5	NA	TRBJ1-1	CASSYSREVMNTEAFF	TGTGCCAGCAGTTACTCTCGTGAGGTCATGAACACTGAAGCTTTCTTT
TRBD1	TRBV7-8	NA	TRBJ1-2	CASSQGVFGADGYTF	TGTGCCAGCAGCCAGGGGGTCTTCGGGGCGGATGGCTACACCTTC
TRBD2	TRBV7-9	NA	TRBJ2-1	CASSLDRASGRAPYNEQFF	TGTGCCAGCAGCTTAGATAGGGCTAGCGGGAGGGCCCCCTACAATGAGCAGTTCTTC
TRBD2	TRBV2	NA	TRBJ2-3	CASSPGLAGVHTQYF	TGTGCCAGCAGCCCGGGACTAGCGGGCGTGCATACGCAGTATTTT
TRBD2	TRBV6-1	NA	TRBJ2-7	CASSLAGYEQYF	TGTGCCAGCAGTCTAGCGGGCTACGAGCAGTACTTC
TRBD1	TRBV19	NA	TRBJ1-5	CASSTRQGYQPQHF	TGTGCCAGTAGTACACGACAGGGTTATCAGCCCCAGCATTTT
NA	TRBV5-1	NA	TRBJ2-7	CASTGSLQDRSSYEQYF	TGCGCCAGCACCGGCAGCTTGCAAGACAGGAGCTCCTACGAGCAGTACTTC
NA	TRBV9	few	TRBJ2-7	CASSVVAEASYEQYF	TGTGCCAGCAGCGTAGTAGCGGAAGCCTCCTACGAGCAGTACTTC
TRBD1	TRBV9	NA	TRBJ1-1	CASSVSQGVTEAFF	TGTGCCAGCAGCGTATCCCAGGGGGTAACTGAAGCTTTCTTT
NA	TRBV6-5	NA	TRBJ2-7	CASSYSDSSYEQYF	TGTGCCAGCAGTTACTCGGACTCATCCTACGAGCAGTACTTC
TRBD1	TRBV28	NA	TRBJ1-1	CASSSRDSPTWGSEAFF	TGTGCCAGCAGTTCCCGGGACAGCCCCACTTGGGGGTCTGAAGCTTTCTTT
TRBD2	TRBV4-1	NA	TRBJ2-1	CASSQGLGLADNEQFF	TGCGCCAGCAGCCAAGGATTGGGACTAGCGGACAATGAGCAGTTCTTC
TRBD2	TRBV19	NA	TRBJ2-3	CASSMSGTSKLLYF	TGTGCCAGTAGTATGTCCGGGACTAGTAAGCTTTTGTATTTT
TRBD2	TRBV7-9	NA	TRBJ2-3	CASSLDGRTDTQYF	TGTGCCAGCAGCTTAGACGGGAGGACAGATACGCAGTATTTT
NA	TRBV4-2	NA	TRBJ1-1	CASSQERQLVFPEAFF	TGTGCCAGCAGCCAAGAGAGACAGCTCGTCTTCCCTGAAGCTTTCTTT
NA	TRBV14	NA	TRBJ2-2	CASSHAGDGTGELFF	TGTGCCAGCAGCCATGCAGGGGATGGGACCGGGGAGCTGTTTTTT
NA	TRBV5-1	NA	TRBJ1-3	CASSLGTLVSGNTIYF	TGCGCCAGCAGCTTGGGGACACTTGTCTCTGGAAACACCATATATTTT
NA	TRBV6-1	NA	TRBJ2-7	CASSVESGLYEQYF	TGTGCCAGCAGTGTGGAATCCGGACTGTACGAGCAGTACTTC
TRBD1	TRBV5-1	NA	TRBJ1-1	CASSRDRQTEAFF	TGCGCCAGCAGCCGGGACAGACAGACTGAAGCTTTCTTT
TRBD2	TRBV6-1	NA	TRBJ2-7	CASSEEASGRDEQYF	TGTGCCAGCAGTGAAGAGGCTAGCGGGAGAGACGAGCAGTACTTC
NA	TRBV10-2	NA	TRBJ2-7	CASSRVQGLSYEQYF	TGCGCCAGCAGTAGGGTCCAGGGGCTTTCCTACGAGCAGTACTTC
TRBD2	TRBV4-1	NA	TRBJ2-7	CASSPRLAGGNEQYF	TGCGCCAGCAGCCCTCGACTAGCGGGAGGGAACGAGCAGTACTTC
NA	TRBV6-1	NA	TRBJ1-1	CASSEAHLPGWNTEAFF	TGTGCCAGCAGTGAAGCGCATCTTCCAGGGTGGAACACTGAAGCTTTCTTT
TRBD2	TRBV28	NA	TRBJ2-7	CASSFSKLAGGSYEQYF	TGTGCCAGCAGTTTCAGTAAACTAGCGGGAGGCTCCTACGAGCAGTACTTC
NA	TRBV2	NA	TRBJ2-1	CASRGSTSSYNEQFF	TGTGCCAGCAGGGGTAGCACGAGCTCCTACAATGAGCAGTTCTTC
NA	TRBV2	NA	TRBJ2-2	CASDITGFTGELFF	TGTGCCAGCGATATCACCGGGTTCACCGGGGAGCTGTTTTTT
TRBD2	TRBV6-4	few	TRBJ2-1	CASSDSERRTSQFF	TGTGCCAGCAGTGACTCAGAGCGGCGGACTAGTCAGTTCTTC
NA	TRBV29-1	NA	TRBJ1-1	CSVWGGEGTEAFF	TGCAGCGTCTGGGGGGGGGAGGGCACTGAAGCTTTCTTT
NA	TRBV7-8	NA	TRBJ1-1	CASSLASRQGNTEAFF	TGTGCCAGCAGCTTAGCGTCGAGGCAGGGGAACACTGAAGCTTTCTTT
NA	TRBV5-1	NA	TRBJ1-1	CASTYRDTNTEAFF	TGCGCCAGCACCTACCGGGACACGAACACTGAAGCTTTCTTT
NA	TRBV10-3	NA	TRBJ2-1	CAITSGTEQFF	TGTGCCATCACCTCCGGGACTGAACAGTTCTTC
TRBD2	TRBV2	NA	TRBJ2-7	CASSEEASGRHEQYF	TGTGCCAGCAGTGAAGAGGCTAGCGGGAGACACGAGCAGTACTTC
TRBD1	TRBV28	NA	TRBJ2-7	CASRQTGKPYEQYF	TGTGCCAGCAGGCAGACAGGGAAACCCTACGAGCAGTACTTC
TRBD2	TRBV5-1	once	TRBJ2-3	CASSSSTNSGRSTDTQYF	TGCGCCAGCAGCTCCAGCACCAATAGCGGGAGGAGCACAGATACGCAGTATTTT
NA	TRBV9	NA	TRBJ2-7	CASSGTRTYEQYF	TGTGCCAGCAGCGGGACTCGGACTTACGAGCAGTACTTC
TRBD1	TRBV18	NA	TRBJ1-1	CASSPPGTGSSAFF	TGTGCCAGCTCACCACCGGGGACAGGGTCATCAGCTTTCTTT
TRBD1	TRBV19	NA	TRBJ1-5	CASSLRDSLYQSQHF	TGTGCCAGTAGCCTCCGGGACAGCCTATATCAATCCCAGCATTTT
NA	TRBV19	few	TRBJ1-1	CASSPDKGTEAFF	TGTGCCAGTAGTCCGGACAAAGGGACTGAAGCTTTCTTT
NA	TRBV7-2	once	TRBJ2-4	CASSLWTTKNIQYF	TGTGCCAGCAGCCTCTGGACTACCAAAAACATTCAGTACTTC
TRBD1	TRBV10-3	NA	TRBJ2-2	CAISEQGASTGELFF	TGTGCCATCAGTGAGCAGGGGGCATCGACCGGGGAGCTGTTTTTT
NA	TRBV6-1	NA	TRBJ2-7	CASSEAYSYEQYF	TGTGCCAGCAGTGAAGCGTATTCCTACGAGCAGTACTTC
TRBD2	TRBV9	NA	TRBJ2-3	CASSAGTSGRSSTDTQYF	TGTGCCAGCAGCGCCGGGACTAGCGGGAGATCTAGCACAGATACGCAGTATTTT
TRBD1	TRBV9	once	TRBJ2-5	CASSRTGFLETQYF	TGTGCCAGCAGTCGGACAGGCTTCTTGGAGACCCAGTACTTC
NA	TRBV2	NA	TRBJ1-2	CASSDSLNYGYTF	TGTGCCAGCAGTGACTCGTTGAACTATGGCTACACCTTC
TRBD1	TRBV9	NA	TRBJ1-6	CASSKGQAYNSPLHF	TGTGCCAGCAGCAAGGGACAGGCGTATAATTCACCCCTCCACTTT